This T cell receptor (beta chain) is from a study of T cells in Graves' hyperthyroidism and ophthalmopathy. For the study at large: Peripheral blood draws took place at initial diagnosis, ahead of any treatment.

On this clonotype itself: The antigen remains unidentified.

The CDR3 runs to 15 residues. Trimming took off 4 bases at V and 8 bases at J, with 18 bases between the two ends. The germline V gene has CDR1 SGHVS and CDR2 FNYEAQ. Findings and limits, study-wide: Most thyroid-expanded clonotypes above 0.001 were also found in blood.

Patients with uncontrolled infections, other autoimmune diseases, pregnancy or lactation were excluded. TCR beta CDR3 regions were amplified from RNA transcripts. In the first-round RT-PCR of the TCR CDR3, the HTBI primer set was used. MiXCR, run by TCRdb on the multiplex PCR reads, gives a single entry per CDR3 protein. The sample lists roughly 740,000 distinct CDR3 sequences; over 15% were seen once. The chain joins TRBV7-6 to TRBJ2-1; D may be TRBD1 or TRBD2 (5 bases each). Sequencing used blood. The source of this sequence is a man aged 18 to 30 with Graves' hyperthyroidism. The CDR3 DNA reads TGTGCCAGCAGCTGGGGGAATTCCTGGCGGTATGAGCAGTTCTTC. Residues: CASSWGNSWRYEQFF.